This TCR beta chain was identified in a study of blood T cell repertoires in COVID-19. CDR1 and CDR2 from the germline V gene are MNHEY and SVGAGI. The CDR3 is 15 amino acids. With 5 bases removed from V and 4 bases from J, the gap between germline ends came to 14 bases. Original methodology: The authors estimated nucleated cell counts from reference gene primer amplification. Libraries were prepared by immunoSEQ multiplex PCR; TCRdb keeps only in-frame clonotypes and omits some of them. V, J and clone size derive from that table, while D and trimming were established from the DNA sequence. The data show 100,000 to 150,000 clones, 70% to 85% seen once.

Sample: peripheral blood. The genes are TRBV6-5 and TRBJ2-2, with D perhaps matching TRBD1 (6 bases). The source of this sequence is a woman aged 80 or over with acute or convalescent COVID-19. The CDR3 bases are TGTGCCAGCAGTAAAAGACAGGTTCGCACCGGGGAGCTGTTTTTT. This encodes CASSKRQVRTGELFF.